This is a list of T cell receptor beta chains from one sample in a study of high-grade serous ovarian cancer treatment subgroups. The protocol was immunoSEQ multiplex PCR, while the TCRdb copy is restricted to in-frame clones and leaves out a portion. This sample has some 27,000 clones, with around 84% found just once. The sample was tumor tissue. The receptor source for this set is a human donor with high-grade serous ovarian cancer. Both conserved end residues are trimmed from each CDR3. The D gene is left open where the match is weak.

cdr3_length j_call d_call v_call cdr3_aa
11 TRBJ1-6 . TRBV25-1 ASSDPFGSPLH
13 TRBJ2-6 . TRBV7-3 ASSALGSGANVLT
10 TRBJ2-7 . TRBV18 ASSPDTYEQY
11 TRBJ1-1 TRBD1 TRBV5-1 ATRTGVNTEAF
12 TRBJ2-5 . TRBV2 ASSEVGVQETQY
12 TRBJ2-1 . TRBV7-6 ASSLALEANEQF
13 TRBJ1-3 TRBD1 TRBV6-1 ASSQQGSSGNTIY
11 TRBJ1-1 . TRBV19 ASSIGPNTEAF
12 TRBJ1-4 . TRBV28 ASSLQGRREKLF
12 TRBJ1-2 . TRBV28 ASSLSSGGGGYT
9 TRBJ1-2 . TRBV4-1 ASSQELGYT
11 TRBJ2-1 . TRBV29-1 SVEGELFNEQF
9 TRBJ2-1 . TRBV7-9 ASSLGNEQF
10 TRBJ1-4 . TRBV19 ASRDSNEKLF
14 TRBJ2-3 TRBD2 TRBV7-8 ASSLEPAGGADTQY
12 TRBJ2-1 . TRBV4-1 ASSQEPTVNEQF
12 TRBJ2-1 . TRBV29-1 SVRGGISYNEQF
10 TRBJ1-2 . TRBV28 ASSLQLYGYT
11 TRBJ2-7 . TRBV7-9 ASSLEEGGEQY
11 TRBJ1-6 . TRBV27 ASSDGLDSPLH
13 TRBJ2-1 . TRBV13 ASSLGASVRDEQF
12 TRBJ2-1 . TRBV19 ASRSQSSYNEQF
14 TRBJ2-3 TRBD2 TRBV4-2 ASSQEYTSGSDTQY
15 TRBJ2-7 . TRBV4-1 ASSQELMRGFSYEQY
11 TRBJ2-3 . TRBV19 ASSIDSTDTQY
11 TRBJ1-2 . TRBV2 ASRGPSGYGYT
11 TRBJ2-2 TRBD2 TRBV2 ASKAGGPGELF
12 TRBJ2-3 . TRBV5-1 ASSPSGAPDTQY
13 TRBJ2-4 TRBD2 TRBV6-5 ASSYGTSGTNIQY
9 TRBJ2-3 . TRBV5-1 ASSLGDTQY
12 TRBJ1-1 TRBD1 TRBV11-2 ASSLQGAHTEAF
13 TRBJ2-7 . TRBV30 AWSVGVGTSYEQY
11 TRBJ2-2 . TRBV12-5 ASRASLTGELF
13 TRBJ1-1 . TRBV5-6 ASSLVGRGATEAF
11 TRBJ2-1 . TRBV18 ASSPLVPNEQF
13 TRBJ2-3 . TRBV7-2 ASSLAADRGRPQY
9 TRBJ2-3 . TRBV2 ATLAGDTQY
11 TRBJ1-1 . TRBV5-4 ASSFSGNAEAF
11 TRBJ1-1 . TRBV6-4 ASSRAMNTEAF
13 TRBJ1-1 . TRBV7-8 ASSLRRGRNTEAF
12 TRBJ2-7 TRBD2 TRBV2 ASSDSGRSYEQY
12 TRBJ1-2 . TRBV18 ASSPSTGANSYT
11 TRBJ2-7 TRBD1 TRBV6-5 ASSYRGRNEQY
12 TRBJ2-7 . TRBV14 ASSQGQGTYEQY
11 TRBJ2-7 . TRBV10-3 AIMAAGLGEQY
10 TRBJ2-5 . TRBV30 AWSVGRASQY
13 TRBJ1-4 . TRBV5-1 ASSLGRGRDEKLF
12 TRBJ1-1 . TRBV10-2 ASRPTGGEAEAF
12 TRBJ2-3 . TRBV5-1 ASSSALLADTQY
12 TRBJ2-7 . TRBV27 ASTSGTPLYEQY
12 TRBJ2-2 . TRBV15 ATSRDLRTGELF
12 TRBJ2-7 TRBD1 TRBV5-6 ASSLFQGANEQY
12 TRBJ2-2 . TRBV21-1 ASSRRQETGELF
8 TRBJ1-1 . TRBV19 ASSRGKAF
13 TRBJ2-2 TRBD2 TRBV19 ASTTSGRLSGELF